This T cell receptor beta chain was sequenced for a study of CD8+ T cells in alopecia areata. Overall study: Once tofacitinib had been taken for 6 to 18 months, 6 months off drug followed.

The authors extracted RNA and reverse transcribed it into cDNA as the sequencing template. The method was immunoSEQ multiplex PCR; TCRdb's version includes in-frame clones alone and lacks a portion of them. The sample holds 200,000 to 250,000 clones, roughly three fifths seen once. The treatment here: oral pan-JAK inhibitor, 5-10 mg twice daily. The TCR comes from a human donor with alopecia areata. This material consisted of CD4+ T cells sorted from blood, taken at week 44, from a patient treated with tofacitinib.

The CDR3 here is CASSLPEGSPLHF. The CDR3 DNA reads TGCGCCAGCAGCTTGCCGGAAGGATCACCCCTCCACTTT. The chain combines TRBV5-1 with TRBJ1-6; D is ambiguous. CDR1 is SGHRS, CDR2 YFSETQ, per germline. V gave up 1 base and J gave up 10 bases, with 9 bases separating them. The CDR3 contains 13 residues.